This entry lists 20 T cell receptor beta chains sequenced from one sample in a study of T cell changes during pregnancy in multiple sclerosis. Libraries were prepared by immunoSEQ multiplex PCR; TCRdb keeps only in-frame clonotypes and omits some of them. This table has 58,000 or so clones, about nine tenths appearing once. The source material was CD4+ T cells from peripheral blood mononuclear cells, sampled in the third trimester of pregnancy. The receptors come from a female donor with multiple sclerosis, enrolled in a pregnancy study.

This chain uses TRBV5-1 with TRBJ2-7; a weak D match, TRBD1 (6 bases). Germline CDR1 reads SGHRS; CDR2 reads YFSETQ. V dropped 0 bases and J dropped 2 bases, with 12 bases sitting between them. This CDR3 contains 15 residues. CDR3 nucleotide sequence: TGCGCCAGCAGCTTGGGACACGCAGGGGCCTACGAGCAGTACTTC. This sequence encodes CASSLGHAGAYEQYF.

This chain's CDR3 is CAWTSMGQGGGYTF. The CDR3 coding sequence is TGTGCCTGGACGTCGATGGGACAGGGAGGAGGCTACACCTTC. The rearrangement joins TRBV30 to TRBJ1-2; TRBD1 matches at 9 bases. J was trimmed by 8 bases and V by 4 bases; bases with no gene match: 11. Germline V gives CDR1 GTSNPN, CDR2 SVGIG (reference sequence). CDR3 size: 14 residues.

V usage is TRBV9 and J usage is TRBJ2-2, with 7 bases matching TRBD1. The CDR3 loop spans 15 amino acids. CDR1 SGDLS and CDR2 YYNGEE come from the germline V gene. V dropped 3 bases and J dropped 6; count of bases not matched to a gene: 8. The CDR3, as DNA: TGTGCCAGCAGCGCAAACAGGGGAGAGGCCGGGGAGCTGTTTTTT. Protein: CASSANRGEAGELFF.

The rearrangement joins TRBV6-1 to TRBJ2-2; 7 bases line up with TRBD1. The J segment lost 3 bases and the V segment lost 7 bases, leaving 5 bases of the junction unmatched. The CDR3 covers 14 residues. Germline V gene sequence: CDR1 MNHNS, CDR2 SASEGT. The CDR3 DNA follows: TGTGCCAGCATCCGACAGGGCTACACCGGGGAGCTGTTTTTT. Amino acids: CASIRQGYTGELFF.

This clone was counted once. This chain links TRBV29-1 with TRBJ1-1, with a possible D match to TRBD1 (5 bases). Germline V gene sequence: CDR1 SQVTM, CDR2 ANQGSEA. The CDR3 covers 13 residues. Between the trimmed V and J ends, which lost 4 bases and 0 bases, there was a span of 9 bases. The CDR3 protein is CSVAGGLNTEAFF. The CDR3 region has the DNA TGCAGCGTTGCGGGGGGACTGAACACTGAAGCTTTCTTT.

The chain has TRBV11-3 and TRBJ1-1, with D tentatively TRBD1 (5 bases). This CDR3 contains 16 residues. V was trimmed by 2 bases and J by 1 base, leaving 14 bases between them. In germline, CDR1 is SGHNT, CDR2 YENEEA. In DNA, the CDR3 is TGTGCCAGCAGCTTATCGGGTCCAGGGCGGAACACTGAAGCTTTCTTT. This encodes CASSLSGPGRNTEAFF.

V is TRBV9 and J is TRBJ2-1; 10 bases align to TRBD2. CDR3 size: 15 residues. V lost 1 base, J lost 5 bases, and 3 bases stayed unmatched. Germline CDR1 reads SGDLS; CDR2 reads YYNGEE. Written as DNA, the CDR3 is TGTGCCAGCAGCGTACAGCGGGGGGGCAACAATGAGCAGTTCTTC. This encodes CASSVQRGGNNEQFF. Drawing the rest from reference TRBV9 and TRBJ2-1, the complete variable domain is DSGVTQTPKHLITATGQRVTLRCSPRSGDLSVYWYQQSLDQGLQFLIQYYNGEERAKGNILERFSAQQFPDLHSELNLSSLELGDSALYFCASSVQRGGNNEQFFGPGTRLTVL.

J is TRBJ2-3 and V is TRBV5-1; D is possibly TRBD2 (6 bases). CDR1 and CDR2 from the germline V gene are SGHRS and YFSETQ. V dropped 2 bases and J dropped 1 base, with 11 bases sitting between them. The CDR3 length is 15 residues. DNA of the CDR3: TGCGCCAGCAGCTTACGGGGGATGGGCACAGATACGCAGTATTTT. Protein product: CASSLRGMGTDTQYF. Full variable domain (outside the CDR3, taken from reference TRBV5-1 and TRBJ2-3): KAGVTQTPRYLIKTRGQQVTLSCSPISGHRSVSWYQQTPGQGLQFLFEYFSETQRNKGNFPGRFSGRQFSNSRSEMNVSTLELGDSALYLCASSLRGMGTDTQYFGPGTRLTVL.

The genes are TRBV30 and TRBJ2-7, with D perhaps matching TRBD2 (5 bases). The V gene's germline CDR1 is GTSNPN and CDR2 SVGIG (reference sequence). V lost 3 bases and J lost 3, with 9 bases in between. The CDR3 runs 12 residues. This CDR3 is CAWRGAGYEQYF. The CDR3 DNA is TGTGCCTGGAGGGGCGCGGGCTACGAGCAGTACTTC. The full variable domain, in which reference TRBV30 and TRBJ2-7 provide the parts outside the CDR3, is SQTIHQWPATLVQPVGSPLSLECTVEGTSNPNLYWYRQAAGRGLQLLFYSVGIGQISSEVPQNLSASRPQDRQFILSSKKLLLSDSGFYLCAWRGAGYEQYFGPGTRLTVT.

V is TRBV7-9 and J is TRBJ2-3; D is unresolved. Germline CDR1 SEHNR, CDR2 FQNEAQ (reference sequence). This CDR3 spans 13 amino acids. V was clipped by 6 bases and J by 5 bases, with 12 bases between them. This chain's CDR3 is CASSAISGDTQYF. In DNA form, the CDR3 reads TGTGCCAGCAGTGCAATATCGGGAGATACGCAGTATTTT.

This clone appeared a few times. V usage is TRBV10-3 and J usage is TRBJ1-5; 8 bases line up with TRBD1. Per germline, CDR1 ENHRY and CDR2 SYGVKD. This CDR3 has 14 amino acids. The V segment lost 5 bases and the J segment 7 bases; nucleotides outside the gene matches: 7. The CDR3 coding sequence is TGTGCCATCAGTTCAGACAGGGGAGGCCAGCCCCAGCATTTT. Amino acid sequence: CAISSDRGGQPQHF.

The chain joins TRBV5-8 to TRBJ2-7; D not resolved. V gave up 6 bases and J gave up 6 bases, with 22 bases separating them. Germline CDR1 is SGHTS and CDR2 is YDEGEE. The CDR3 totals 15 residues. The CDR3 DNA sequence: TGTGCCAGCACCGAGGTAGTAATCGGGTCCGTCGAGCAGTACTTC. Amino acids: CASTEVVIGSVEQYF.

The J gene is TRBJ2-7, the V gene TRBV11-1; 9 positions match TRBD1. The V and J ends lost 5 bases and 4 bases, in that order; junction bases with no gene match: 6. CDR3 length equals 14 residues. Germline-derived CDR1 and CDR2 are SGHAT and FQDESV (reference sequence). CDR3: CASSPTDRGYEQYF. The CDR3 DNA sequence: TGTGCCAGCAGCCCTACCGACAGGGGGTACGAGCAGTACTTC.

This rearrangement joins TRBV5-4 to TRBJ2-5; TRBD1 might be the D (5 bases). The CDR3 length is 14 residues. Germline CDR1 SGHNT, CDR2 YYREEE (reference sequence). V lost 4 bases to trimming and J lost 2 bases, with 12 bases between them. The CDR3 spells CASSRTGSQETQYF. In DNA form, the CDR3 reads TGTGCCAGCAGCCGAACAGGTTCGCAAGAGACCCAGTACTTC.

This clone appeared a single time. The rearrangement uses TRBV19 and TRBJ2-4, with D maybe TRBD1 (8 bases). The CDR3 extends over 17 amino acids. Trimming shortened V by 8 bases and J by 5 bases, and 25 bases separated the two germline ends. Germline lookup yields CDR1 LNHDA and CDR2 SQIVND (reference sequence). Here the CDR3 reads CASGGGGQGLSENIQYF. As DNA, the CDR3 is TGTGCCAGTGGGGGGGGAGGACAGGGTTTGAGTGAAAACATTCAGTACTTC.

This rearrangement joins TRBV2 to TRBJ1-5, with TRBD1 identical over 7 bases. The V gene end was trimmed by 6 bases and the J gene end by 0 bases; junction bases not matched to a gene: 5. Germline V CDR1 and CDR2: SNHLY, FYNNEI. The CDR3 length is 15 residues. The CDR3: CASSETGNSNQPQHF. The CDR3 nucleotides read TGTGCCAGCAGCGAGACAGGGAATAGCAATCAGCCCCAGCATTTT.

The gene calls are TRBV6-1 and TRBJ2-1, with a weak D call TRBD1 (6 bases). V lost 2 bases and J 2 bases, leaving 10 bases between the germline ends. The CDR3 is 15 residues long. Germline V gives CDR1 MNHNS, CDR2 SASEGT. DNA of the CDR3: TGTGCCAGCAGTGAACTACAGGGCACCTACAATGAGCAGTTCTTC. Its translation: CASSELQGTYNEQFF.

The rearrangement links TRBV6-6 to TRBJ1-1, with TRBD1 matching over 8 bases. Germline trimming cut 4 bases from V and 4 bases from J; bases unmatched to any gene: 5. Germline assignment: CDR1 MNHNY and CDR2 SVGAGI (reference sequence). The CDR3 runs 14 residues. The CDR3 DNA follows: TGTGCCAGCAGTTCCCCAACAGGGGGCACTGAAGCTTTCTTT. It encodes CASSSPTGGTEAFF.

The genes are TRBV6-6 and TRBJ2-7, with 8 nucleotides matching TRBD1. With V trimmed by 6 bases and J by 2 bases, 6 bases remained unmatched. The germline gives CDR1 MNHNY, CDR2 SVGAGI (reference sequence). CDR3 length equals 14 residues. The CDR3 DNA sequence: TGTGCCAGCAGACCCCGGGACAGGACCTACGAGCAGTACTTC. It specifies CASRPRDRTYEQYF.

The gene calls are TRBV18 and TRBJ1-1; maybe TRBD1 (5 bases). The V end lost 2 bases, the J end lost 8 bases, and 9 bases lay between the germline ends. CDR1 KGHSH and CDR2 LQKENI come from the germline V gene. There are 12 residues in the CDR3. The CDR3 DNA reads TGTGCCAGCTCACCATTGGGGGGAGAAGCTTTCTTT. Its translation is CASSPLGGEAFF.